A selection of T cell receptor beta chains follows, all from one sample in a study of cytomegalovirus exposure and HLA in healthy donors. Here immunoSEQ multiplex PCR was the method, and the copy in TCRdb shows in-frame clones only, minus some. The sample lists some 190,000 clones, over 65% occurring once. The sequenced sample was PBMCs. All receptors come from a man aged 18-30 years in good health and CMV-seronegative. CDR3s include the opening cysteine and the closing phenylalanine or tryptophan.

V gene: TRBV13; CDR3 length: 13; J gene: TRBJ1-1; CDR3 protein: CASSYGGLPEAFF
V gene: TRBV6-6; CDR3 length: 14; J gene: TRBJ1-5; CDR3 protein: CATKDRPTNQPQHF
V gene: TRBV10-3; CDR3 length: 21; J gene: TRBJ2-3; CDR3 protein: CAISTDRARQGAQEKADTQYF
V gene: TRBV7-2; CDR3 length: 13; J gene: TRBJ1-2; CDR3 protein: CASSPRDRGLYTF
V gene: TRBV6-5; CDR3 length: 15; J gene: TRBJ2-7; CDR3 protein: CASSASRGGAYEQYF
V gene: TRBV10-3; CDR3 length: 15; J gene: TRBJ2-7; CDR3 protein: CAISDWTEFNGEQYF
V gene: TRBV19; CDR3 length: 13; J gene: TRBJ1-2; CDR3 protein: CASMTGVNYGYTF
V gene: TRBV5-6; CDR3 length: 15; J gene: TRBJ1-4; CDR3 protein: CASSRGGWTNEKLFF
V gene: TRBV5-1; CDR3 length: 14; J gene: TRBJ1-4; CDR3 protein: CASSLGTASEKLFF
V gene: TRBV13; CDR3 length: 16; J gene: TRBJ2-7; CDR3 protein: CASSEGKHQGAYEQYF
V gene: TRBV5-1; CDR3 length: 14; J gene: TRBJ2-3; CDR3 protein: CASSLKGLTDTQYF
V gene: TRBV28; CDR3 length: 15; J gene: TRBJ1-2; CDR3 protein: CASSLGDRANYGYTF
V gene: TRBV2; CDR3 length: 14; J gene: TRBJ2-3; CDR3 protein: CASRSGAFTDTQYF
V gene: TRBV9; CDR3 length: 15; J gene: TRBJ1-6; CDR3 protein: CASSVDRAGHSPLHF
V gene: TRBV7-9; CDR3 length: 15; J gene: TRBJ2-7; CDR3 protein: CASSDGQGATYEQYF
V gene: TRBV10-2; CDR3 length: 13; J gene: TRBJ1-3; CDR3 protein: CASAPGPGNTIYF
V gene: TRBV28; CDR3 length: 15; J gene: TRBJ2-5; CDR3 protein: CASSNQGAIAETQYF
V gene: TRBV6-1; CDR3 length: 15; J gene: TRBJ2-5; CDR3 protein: CASRELAGGGETQYF
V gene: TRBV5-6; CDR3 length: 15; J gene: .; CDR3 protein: CASRGGSGGKYEQYF
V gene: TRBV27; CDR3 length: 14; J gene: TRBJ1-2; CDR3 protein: CATPPRVISYGYTF
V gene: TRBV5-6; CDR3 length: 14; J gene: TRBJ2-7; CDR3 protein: CASSWGVSSYEQYF
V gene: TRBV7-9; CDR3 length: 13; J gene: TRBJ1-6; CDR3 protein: CASSTRQYPPLHF
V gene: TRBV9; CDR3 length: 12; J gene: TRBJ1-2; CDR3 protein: CASSTYNYGYTF
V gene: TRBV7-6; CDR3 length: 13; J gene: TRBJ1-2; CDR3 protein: CASSLGSFDGYTF
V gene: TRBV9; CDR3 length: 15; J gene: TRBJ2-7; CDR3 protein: CASSVGQGRPYEQYF
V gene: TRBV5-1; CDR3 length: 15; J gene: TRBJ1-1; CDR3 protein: CASSTAGTGSTEAFF
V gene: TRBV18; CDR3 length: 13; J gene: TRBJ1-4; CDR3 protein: CASSEISPEKLFF
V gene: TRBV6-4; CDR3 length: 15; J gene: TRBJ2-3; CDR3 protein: CASSDGLAGGDTQYF
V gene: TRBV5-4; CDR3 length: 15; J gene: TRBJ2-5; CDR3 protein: CASSAYLVPKETQYF
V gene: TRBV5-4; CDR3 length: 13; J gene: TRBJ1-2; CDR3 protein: CASSVNGGRGYTF
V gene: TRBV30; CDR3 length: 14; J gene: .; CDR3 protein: CAWSPGTGAPEQYF
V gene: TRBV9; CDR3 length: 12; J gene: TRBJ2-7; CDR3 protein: CASSSGVSEQYF
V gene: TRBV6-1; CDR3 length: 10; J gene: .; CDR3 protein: CASSLYEQYF
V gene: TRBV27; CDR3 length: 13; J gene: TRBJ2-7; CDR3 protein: CASSLGQTYEQYF
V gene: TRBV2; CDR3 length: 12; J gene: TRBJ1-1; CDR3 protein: CASSAGGVEAFF
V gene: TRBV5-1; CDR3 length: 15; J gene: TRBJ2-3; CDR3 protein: CASSLGLAGADTQYF
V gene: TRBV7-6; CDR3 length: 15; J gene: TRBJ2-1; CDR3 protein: CASSLTETYYNEQFF
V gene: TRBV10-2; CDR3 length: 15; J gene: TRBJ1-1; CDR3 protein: CASSVRRSMNTEAFF
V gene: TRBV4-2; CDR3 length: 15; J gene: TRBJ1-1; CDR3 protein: CASSQEGRGQTEAFF
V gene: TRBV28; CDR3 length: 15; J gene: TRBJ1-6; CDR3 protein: CASSPSSGGASPLHF
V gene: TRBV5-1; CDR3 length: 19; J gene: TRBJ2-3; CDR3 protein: CASSFNPGGGFSSTDTQYF